Listed below are T cell receptor beta chains from one sample, sequenced in a study of shared clonotypes between healthy human individuals. Generated by immunoSEQ multiplex PCR, the TCRdb table keeps only in-frame clones and is missing some. The sample has around 1.9 million clones, 90% to 95% seen once. Sample: naive CD8+ T cells from PBMCs. The receptors originated from a man aged 18 to 35 in good health. Some clones in this sample may be carry-over from other donors' samples. Both conserved end residues are part of each CDR3.

V: TRBV19
J: TRBJ1-2
CDR3: CASTLTENYGYTF

V: TRBV15
J: TRBJ2-1
CDR3: CATSSGLGDWDEQFF

V: TRBV10-3
J: TRBJ2-5
CDR3: CAISGRLVGEETQYF

V: TRBV7-9
J: TRBJ2-2
CDR3: CASSHSVKFPNTGELFF

V: TRBV28
J: TRBJ2-7
CDR3: CARGSEGQNYEQYF

V: TRBV11-2
J: TRBJ2-1
CDR3: CASSHRQGAGNEQFF

V: TRBV13
J: TRBJ1-4
CDR3: CASSRGPLNEKLFF

V: TRBV29-1
J: TRBJ2-5
CDR3: CSVEEGKETQYF

V: TRBV13
J: TRBJ2-7
CDR3: CASSFFGVRYEQYF

V: TRBV5-6
J: TRBJ2-5
CDR3: CASSLGQGLIETQYF